This T cell receptor (beta chain) was sequenced in a study of blood T cell repertoires in COVID-19. TCRdb keeps only in-frame clones here, not all; method: immunoSEQ multiplex PCR. Here the sample spans about 98,000 clones, 65% to 85% being singletons. CDR3 length: 17 residues. V lost 5 bases and J lost 5; bases outside the gene matches: 8. CDR1 SSHAT and CDR2 FNYEAQ come from the germline V gene (reference sequence). The receptor comes from an elderly woman with acute or convalescent COVID-19. Sequenced: peripheral blood. J is TRBJ2-3 and V is TRBV7-7, with 15 positions matching TRBD2. The CDR3: CASSPGTSGGPLDTQYF. The CDR3 DNA reads as TGTGCCAGCAGCCCAGGGACTAGCGGGGGGCCCTTAGATACGCAGTATTTT.